The clone carrying this TCR beta chain was counted between two and nine times. Researchers made TCR beta libraries by using iRepertoire HTBI primers and running Arm-PCR on CDR3 regions. A single record per CDR3 protein comes from TCRdb applying MiXCR to the multiplex PCR reads. The data show hundreds of thousands of distinct CDR3 sequences, under 20% seen once. Time point denoted: newly diagnosed GD, antithyroid drugs for less than 3 months. PBMC RNA served as the TCR library source. In each case, Graves' disease was diagnosed per American Thyroid Association guidelines. V was pared by 4 bases and J by 0 bases, with 11 bases between. The CDR3 sequence is 14 residues long. CDR1 and CDR2 from the germline V gene are SGHRS and YFSETQ. The data originate from a study of regulatory T cells in long-lasting Graves disease. This sample was shared with a second study, whose subject was T cells in Graves' hyperthyroidism and ophthalmopathy. From that study: Orbital computed tomography and thyroid ultrasound, together with serum TRAb and thyroxine and clinical symptoms, were used for diagnoses.

Sample: peripheral blood mononuclear cells (PBMCs), taken at new diagnosis, from a patient treated with antithyroid drugs. The clonotype originates from a woman in her twenties or thirties with Graves disease. The chain joins TRBV5-1 to TRBJ2-7, with D perhaps matching TRBD1 (6 bases). CDR3 region: CASSGGPSSYEQYF. The CDR3 DNA reads TGCGCCAGCAGCGGGGGCCCAAGCTCCTACGAGCAGTACTTC.